Below, one TCR beta chain is given with its context. Its antigen is undetermined. These donors counted as nominally healthy when sampled, but unrecorded immune exposures were likely. Trimming removed 0 bases from V and 6 bases from J; junction bases left unmatched: 6. This CDR3 is 15 amino acids long. Germline V CDR1 and CDR2: MNHEY, SVGAGI. This entry comes from a study of cytomegalovirus exposure and HLA in healthy donors. Use of 60 Vbeta and 13 Jbeta primers characterized the PCR. Using immunoSEQ multiplex PCR, the repertoire was profiled, and TCRdb retains in-frame clones only, with some absent. The sample carries roughly 110,000 clones, about 72% recorded once. Findings of the study overall: The authors assumed roughly uniform sequencing depth across donors for presence/absence analyses.

This chain joins TRBV6-5 and TRBJ2-7; 9 bases agree with TRBD2. The receptor was derived from a young man in good health and CMV-seronegative. The sample was PBMCs. CDR3 loop: CASSYSIPSGAEQYF. CDR3 coding DNA: TGTGCCAGCAGTTACTCGATACCTAGCGGGGCCGAGCAGTACTTC.